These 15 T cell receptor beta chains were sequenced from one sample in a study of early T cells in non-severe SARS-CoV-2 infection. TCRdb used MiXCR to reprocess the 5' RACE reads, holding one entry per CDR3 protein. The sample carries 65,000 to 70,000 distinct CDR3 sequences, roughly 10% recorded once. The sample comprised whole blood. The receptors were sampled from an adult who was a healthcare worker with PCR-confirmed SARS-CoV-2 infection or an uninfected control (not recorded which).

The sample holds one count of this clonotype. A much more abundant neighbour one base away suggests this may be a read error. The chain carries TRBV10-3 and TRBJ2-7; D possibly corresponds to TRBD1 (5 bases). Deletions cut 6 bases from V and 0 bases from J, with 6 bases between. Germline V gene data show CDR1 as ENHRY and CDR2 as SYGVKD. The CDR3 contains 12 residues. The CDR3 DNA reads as TGTGCCATCAGGACAGTCTCCTACGAGCAGTACTTC. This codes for CAIRTVSYEQYF.

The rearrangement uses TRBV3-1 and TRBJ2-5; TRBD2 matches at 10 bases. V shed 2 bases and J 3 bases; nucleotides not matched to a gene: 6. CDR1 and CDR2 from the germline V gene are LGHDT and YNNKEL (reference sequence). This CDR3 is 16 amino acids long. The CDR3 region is CASSQTGTSVEETQYF. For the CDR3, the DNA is TGTGCCAGCAGCCAAACAGGGACTAGCGTAGAAGAGACCCAGTACTTC.

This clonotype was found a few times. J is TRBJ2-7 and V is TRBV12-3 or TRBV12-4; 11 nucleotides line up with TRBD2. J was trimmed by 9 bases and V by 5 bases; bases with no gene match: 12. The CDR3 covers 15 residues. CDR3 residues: CASSPLLAGEFGQYF. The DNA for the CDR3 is TGTGCCAGCAGTCCACTACTAGCGGGAGAGTTTGGGCAGTACTTC.

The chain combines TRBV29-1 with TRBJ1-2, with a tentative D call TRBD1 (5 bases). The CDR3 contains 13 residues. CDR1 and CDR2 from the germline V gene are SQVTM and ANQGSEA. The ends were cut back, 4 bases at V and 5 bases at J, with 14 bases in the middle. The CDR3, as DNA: TGCAGCGTTGTGCAGGTGGGACTTTATGGCTACACCTTC. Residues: CSVVQVGLYGYTF.

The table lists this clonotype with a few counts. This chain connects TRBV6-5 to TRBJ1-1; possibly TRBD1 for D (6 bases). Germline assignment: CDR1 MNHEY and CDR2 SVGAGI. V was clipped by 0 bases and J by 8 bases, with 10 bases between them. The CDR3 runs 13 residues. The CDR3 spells CASSYSTGVEAFF. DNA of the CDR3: TGTGCCAGCAGTTACTCGACAGGCGTAGAAGCTTTCTTT.

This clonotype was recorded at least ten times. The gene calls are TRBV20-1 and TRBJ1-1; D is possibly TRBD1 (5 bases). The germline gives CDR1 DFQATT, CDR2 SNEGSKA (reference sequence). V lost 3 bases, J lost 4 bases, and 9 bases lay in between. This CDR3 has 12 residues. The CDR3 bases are TGCAGTGCTAGGGACAAGAGCACTGAAGCTTTCTTT. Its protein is CSARDKSTEAFF.

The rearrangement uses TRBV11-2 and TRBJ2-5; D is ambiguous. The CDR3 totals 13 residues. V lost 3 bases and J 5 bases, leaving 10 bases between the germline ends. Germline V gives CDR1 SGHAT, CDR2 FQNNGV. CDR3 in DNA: TGTGCCAGCAGCTTCGAAGACACCGAGACCCAGTACTTC. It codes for CASSFEDTETQYF. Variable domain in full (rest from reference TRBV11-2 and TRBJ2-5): EAGVAQSPRYKIIEKRQSVAFWCNPISGHATLYWYQQILGQGPKLLIQFQNNGVVDDSQLPKDRFSAERLKGVDSTLKIQPAKLEDSAVYLCASSFEDTETQYFGPGTRLLVL.

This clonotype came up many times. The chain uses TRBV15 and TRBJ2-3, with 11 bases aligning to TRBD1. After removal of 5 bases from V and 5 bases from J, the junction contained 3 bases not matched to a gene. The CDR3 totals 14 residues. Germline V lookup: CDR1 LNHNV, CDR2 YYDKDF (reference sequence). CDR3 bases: TGTGCCACCAGCTACGGGACAGGGGGAGATACGCAGTATTTT. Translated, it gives CATSYGTGGDTQYF.

The CDR3 region is CASWTSGTETQYF. DNA for the CDR3: TGTGCCAGTTGGACTAGCGGGACAGAGACCCAGTACTTC. The V gene is TRBV12-3 or TRBV12-4, the J gene TRBJ2-5, with TRBD2 matching 12 bases. The CDR3 length is 13 residues. J lost 4 bases, V lost 9 bases, and 3 bases had no gene match.

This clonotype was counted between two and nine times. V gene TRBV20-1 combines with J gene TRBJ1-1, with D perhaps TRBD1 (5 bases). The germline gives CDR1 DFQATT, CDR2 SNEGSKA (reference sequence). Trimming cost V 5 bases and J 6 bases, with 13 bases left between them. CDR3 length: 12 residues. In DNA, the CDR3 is TGCAGTGCTGGGGACGCTGCAGCTGAAGCTTTCTTT. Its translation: CSAGDAAAEAFF.

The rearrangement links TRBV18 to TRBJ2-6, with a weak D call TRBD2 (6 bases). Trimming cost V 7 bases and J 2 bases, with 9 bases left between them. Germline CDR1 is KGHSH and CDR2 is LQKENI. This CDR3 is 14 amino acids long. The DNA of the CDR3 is TGTGCCAGCTTGTCGGGGGCTGGGGCCAACGTCCTGACTTTC. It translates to CASLSGAGANVLTF.

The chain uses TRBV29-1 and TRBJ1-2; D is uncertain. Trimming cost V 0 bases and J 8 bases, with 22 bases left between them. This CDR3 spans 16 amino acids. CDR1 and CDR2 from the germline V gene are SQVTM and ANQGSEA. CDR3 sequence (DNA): TGCAGCGTTGAAGATCACCCCTTATCGCCCAGTGGCGGCTACACCTTC. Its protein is CSVEDHPLSPSGGYTF.

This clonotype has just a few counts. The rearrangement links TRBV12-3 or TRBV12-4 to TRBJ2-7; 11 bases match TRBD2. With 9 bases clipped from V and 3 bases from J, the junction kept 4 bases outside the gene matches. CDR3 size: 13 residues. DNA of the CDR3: TGTGCCAGTCGACTAGCGGGGCTCTACGAGCAGTACTTC. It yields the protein CASRLAGLYEQYF.

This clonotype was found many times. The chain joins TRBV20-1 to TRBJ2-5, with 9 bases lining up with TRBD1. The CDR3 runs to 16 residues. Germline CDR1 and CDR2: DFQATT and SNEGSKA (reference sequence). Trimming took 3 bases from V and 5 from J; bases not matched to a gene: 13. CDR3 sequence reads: CSASALTGGRVETQYF. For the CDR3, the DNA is TGCAGTGCTAGCGCGTTGACAGGGGGACGGGTTGAGACCCAGTACTTC.

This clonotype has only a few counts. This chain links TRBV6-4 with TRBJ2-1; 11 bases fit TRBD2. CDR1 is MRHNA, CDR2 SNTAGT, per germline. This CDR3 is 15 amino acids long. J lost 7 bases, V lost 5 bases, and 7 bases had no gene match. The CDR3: CASSPGLADHNEQFF. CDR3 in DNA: TGTGCCAGCAGTCCGGGACTAGCGGATCATAATGAGCAGTTCTTC.